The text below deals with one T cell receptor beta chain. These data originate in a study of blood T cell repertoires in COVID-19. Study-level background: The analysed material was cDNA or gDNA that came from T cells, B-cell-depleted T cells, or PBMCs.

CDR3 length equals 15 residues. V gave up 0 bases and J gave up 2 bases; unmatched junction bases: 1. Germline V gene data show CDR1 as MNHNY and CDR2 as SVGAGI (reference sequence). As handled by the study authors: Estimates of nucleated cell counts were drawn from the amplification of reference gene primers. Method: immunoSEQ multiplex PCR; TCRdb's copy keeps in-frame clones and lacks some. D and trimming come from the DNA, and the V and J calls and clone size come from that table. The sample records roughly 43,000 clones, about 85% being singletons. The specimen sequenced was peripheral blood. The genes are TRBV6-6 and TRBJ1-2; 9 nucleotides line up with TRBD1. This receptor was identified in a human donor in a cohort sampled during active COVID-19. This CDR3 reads CASSYSGTGNYGYTF. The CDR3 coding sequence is TGTGCCAGCAGTTACTCCGGGACAGGGAACTATGGCTACACCTTC.